This T cell receptor beta chain was retrieved from a study of radiotherapy plus CTLA-4 blockade in lung cancer. Study context: Objective responses were observed in 15% to 20% of patients, and disease control was achieved by approximately 34%.

Only in-frame clones appear in the TCRdb table, and some are missing; sequencing was by immunoSEQ multiplex PCR. This sample has 25,000 to 30,000 clones, with about 76% found just once. As concerns this clone: Its antigen remains unknown.

CTLA-4 blockade using ipilimumab, together with focal radiation, was received by patients with chemo-refractory metastatic non-small-cell lung cancer. V gave up 1 base and J gave up 0 bases, with 5 bases separating them. The CDR3 has 14 residues. Germline V gene lookup returns CDR1 KGHSH and CDR2 LQKENI. Overall study results and limits: The best prediction of response reportedly came from early blood T cell clone dynamics, with interferon-beta.

The TCR originated in a human donor with non-small cell lung cancer that progressed on radiotherapy plus ipilimumab. The rearrangement uses TRBV18 and TRBJ2-3; the D is unclear. Sequenced here: peripheral blood, sampled from a patient treated with radiotherapy plus ipilimumab. The CDR3 DNA follows: TGTGCCAGCTCACCACACCCCAGCACAGATACGCAGTATTTT. Residues: CASSPHPSTDTQYF.